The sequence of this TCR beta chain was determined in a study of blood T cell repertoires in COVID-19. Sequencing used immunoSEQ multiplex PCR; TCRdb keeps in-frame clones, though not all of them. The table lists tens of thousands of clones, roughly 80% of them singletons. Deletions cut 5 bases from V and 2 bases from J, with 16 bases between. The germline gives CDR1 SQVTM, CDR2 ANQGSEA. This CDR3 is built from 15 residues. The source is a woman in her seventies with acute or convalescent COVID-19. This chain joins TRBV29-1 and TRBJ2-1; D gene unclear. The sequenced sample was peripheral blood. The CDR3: CSVIRRLVPYNEQFF. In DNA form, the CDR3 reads TGCAGCGTTATCCGAAGGCTAGTCCCCTACAATGAGCAGTTCTTC.